This TCR beta chain was documented in a study of CD4 T cells in relation to SARS-CoV-2 and coronaviruses. For the study at large: TCR beta CDR3s were sequenced after roughly ten-day antigen culture of PBMCs. No peptide or an HIV-1 Nef peptide pool served as negative control.

Unexposed donor CD4+ T cells date from about 2011-2019, before the COVID-19 pandemic. After roughly ten days of culture, CD4+ T cells were isolated. Testing used SARS-CoV-2 S/N and four cold-coronavirus spikes on unexposed-donor CD4+ T cells, cells permitting. PBMCs were plated at some 2 million per well in IL-2-containing medium. CDR1 and CDR2 from the germline V gene are GTSNPN and SVGIG (reference sequence). Trimming shortened V by 0 bases and J by 0 bases, and 12 bases separated the two germline ends. CDR3 length: 16 residues. Remarks on this clone: The antigen remains undetermined.

Repertoires were generated with immunoSEQ multiplex PCR, while TCRdb's copy carries only in-frame clones and drops some. The sample shows some 21,000 clones, around three quarters of them seen only once. The V and J genes are TRBV30 and TRBJ1-5; D unclear. This sequence originates from a human donor in good health. Sequenced sample: CD4+ T cells from PBMCs, cultured in vitro. CDR3 residues: CAWSVGMSYSNQPQHF. CDR3 coding DNA: TGTGCCTGGAGTGTAGGTATGAGTTATAGCAATCAGCCCCAGCATTTT. The full variable domain, in which reference TRBV30 and TRBJ1-5 provide the parts outside the CDR3, is SQTIHQWPATLVQPVGSPLSLECTVEGTSNPNLYWYRQAAGRGLQLLFYSVGIGQISSEVPQNLSASRPQDRQFILSSKKLLLSDSGFYLCAWSVGMSYSNQPQHFGDGTRLSIL.